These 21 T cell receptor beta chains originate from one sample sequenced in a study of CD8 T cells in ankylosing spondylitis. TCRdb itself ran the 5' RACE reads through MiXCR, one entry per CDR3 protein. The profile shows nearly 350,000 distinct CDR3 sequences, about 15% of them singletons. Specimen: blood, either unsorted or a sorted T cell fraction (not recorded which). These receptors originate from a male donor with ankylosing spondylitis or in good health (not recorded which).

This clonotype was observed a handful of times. CDR3 DNA: TGCGCCAGCAGCTTCAGGGGGTCGGGCACTGAAGCTTTCTTT. Protein product: CASSFRGSGTEAFF. The chain joins TRBV5-1 to TRBJ1-1, with 7 positions matching TRBD1. Germline-derived CDR1 and CDR2 are SGHRS and YFSETQ. J was trimmed by 4 bases and V by 2 bases; bases with no gene match: 5. The CDR3 runs to 14 residues.

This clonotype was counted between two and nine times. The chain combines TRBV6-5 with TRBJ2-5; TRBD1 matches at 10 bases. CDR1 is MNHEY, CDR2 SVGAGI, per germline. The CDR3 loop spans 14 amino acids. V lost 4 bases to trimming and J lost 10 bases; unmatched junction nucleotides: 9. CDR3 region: CASSFGTGVVNQYF. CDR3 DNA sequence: TGTGCCAGCAGTTTCGGGACAGGGGTGGTGAACCAGTACTTC.

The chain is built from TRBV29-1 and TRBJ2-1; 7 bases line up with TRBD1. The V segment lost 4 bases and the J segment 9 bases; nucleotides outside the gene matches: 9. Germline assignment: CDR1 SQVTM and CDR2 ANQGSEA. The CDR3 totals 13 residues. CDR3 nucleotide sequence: TGCAGCGTTGGGGTTCAGGGGGAAAGTGAGCAGTTCTTC. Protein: CSVGVQGESEQFF.

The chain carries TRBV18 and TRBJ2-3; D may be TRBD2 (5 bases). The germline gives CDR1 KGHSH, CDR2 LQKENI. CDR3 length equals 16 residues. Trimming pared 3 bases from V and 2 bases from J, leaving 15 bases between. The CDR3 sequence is CASSPRGTRNTDTQYF. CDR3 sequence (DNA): TGTGCCAGCTCACCCCGTGGCACTAGAAACACAGATACGCAGTATTTT. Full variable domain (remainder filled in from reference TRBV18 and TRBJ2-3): NAGVMQNPRHLVRRRGQEARLRCSPMKGHSHVYWYRQLPEEGLKFMVYLQKENIIDESGMPKERFSAEFPKEGPSILRIQQVVRGDSAAYFCASSPRGTRNTDTQYFGPGTRLTVL.

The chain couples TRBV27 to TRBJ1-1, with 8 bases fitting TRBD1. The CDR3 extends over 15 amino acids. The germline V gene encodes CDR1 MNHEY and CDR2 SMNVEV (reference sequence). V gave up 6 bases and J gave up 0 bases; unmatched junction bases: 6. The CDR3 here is CASRDRARMNTEAFF. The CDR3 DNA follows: TGTGCCAGCAGGGACAGGGCACGCATGAACACTGAAGCTTTCTTT.

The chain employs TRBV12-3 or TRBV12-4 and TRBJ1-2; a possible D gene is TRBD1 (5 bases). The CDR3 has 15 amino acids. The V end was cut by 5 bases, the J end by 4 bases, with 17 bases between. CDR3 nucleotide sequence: TGTGCCAGCAGTCAGACTCAGGGTCGTAGCTATGGCTACACCTTC. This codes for CASSQTQGRSYGYTF.

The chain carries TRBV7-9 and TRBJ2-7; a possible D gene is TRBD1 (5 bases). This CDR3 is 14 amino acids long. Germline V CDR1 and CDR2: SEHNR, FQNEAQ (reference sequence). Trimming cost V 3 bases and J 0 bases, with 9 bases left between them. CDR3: CASSFKGDSYEQYF. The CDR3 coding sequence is TGTGCCAGCAGCTTCAAAGGGGACTCCTACGAGCAGTACTTC.

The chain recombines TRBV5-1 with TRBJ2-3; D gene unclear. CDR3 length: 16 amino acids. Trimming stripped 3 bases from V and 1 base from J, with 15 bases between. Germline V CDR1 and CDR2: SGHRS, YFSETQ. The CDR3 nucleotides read TGCGCCAGCAGCTCAACCTTTGGATATCGCACAGATACGCAGTATTTT. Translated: CASSSTFGYRTDTQYF.

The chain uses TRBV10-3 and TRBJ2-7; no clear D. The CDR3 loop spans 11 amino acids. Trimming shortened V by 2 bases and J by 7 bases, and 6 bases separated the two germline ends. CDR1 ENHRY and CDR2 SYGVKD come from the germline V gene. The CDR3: CAISEGREQYF. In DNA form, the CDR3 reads TGTGCCATCAGTGAGGGAAGGGAGCAGTACTTC.

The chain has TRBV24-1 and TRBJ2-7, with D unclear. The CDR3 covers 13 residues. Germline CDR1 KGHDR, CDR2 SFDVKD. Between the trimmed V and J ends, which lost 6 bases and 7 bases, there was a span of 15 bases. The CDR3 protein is CATSHPPSQEQYF. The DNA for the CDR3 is TGTGCCACCAGTCATCCTCCGAGCCAGGAGCAGTACTTC.

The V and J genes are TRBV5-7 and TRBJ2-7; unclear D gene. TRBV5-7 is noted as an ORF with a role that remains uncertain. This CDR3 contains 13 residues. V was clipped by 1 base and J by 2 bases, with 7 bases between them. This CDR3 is CASSLSVPYEQYF. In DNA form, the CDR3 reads TGTGCCAGCAGCTTGTCCGTTCCCTACGAGCAGTACTTC.

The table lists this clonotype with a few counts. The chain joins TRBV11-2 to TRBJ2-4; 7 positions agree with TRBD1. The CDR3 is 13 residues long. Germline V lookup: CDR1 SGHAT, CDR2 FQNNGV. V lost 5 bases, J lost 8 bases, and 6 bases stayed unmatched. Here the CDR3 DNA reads TGTGCCAGCAGCCGGGGACAGCTGGACATTCAGTACTTC. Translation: CASSRGQLDIQYF.

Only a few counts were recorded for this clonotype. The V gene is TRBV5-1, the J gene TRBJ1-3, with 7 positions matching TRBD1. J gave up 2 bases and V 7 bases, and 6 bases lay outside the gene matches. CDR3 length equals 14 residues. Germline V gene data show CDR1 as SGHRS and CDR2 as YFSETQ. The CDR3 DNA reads TGCGCCAGCGGAGACAGGGTAGCTGGAAACACCATATATTTT. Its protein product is CASGDRVAGNTIYF.

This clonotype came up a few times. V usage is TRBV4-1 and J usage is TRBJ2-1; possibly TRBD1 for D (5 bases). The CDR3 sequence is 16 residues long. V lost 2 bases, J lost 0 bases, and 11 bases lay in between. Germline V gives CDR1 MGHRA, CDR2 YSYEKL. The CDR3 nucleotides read TGCGCCAGCAGCCAACCCTGGGGCATCTCCTACAATGAGCAGTTCTTC. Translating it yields CASSQPWGISYNEQFF.

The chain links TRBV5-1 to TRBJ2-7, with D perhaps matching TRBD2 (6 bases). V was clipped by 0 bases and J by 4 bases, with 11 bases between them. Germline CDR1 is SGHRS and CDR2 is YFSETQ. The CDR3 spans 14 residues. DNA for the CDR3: TGCGCCAGCAGCTTGGAAATAGCGGCGTACGAGCAGTACTTC. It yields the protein CASSLEIAAYEQYF.

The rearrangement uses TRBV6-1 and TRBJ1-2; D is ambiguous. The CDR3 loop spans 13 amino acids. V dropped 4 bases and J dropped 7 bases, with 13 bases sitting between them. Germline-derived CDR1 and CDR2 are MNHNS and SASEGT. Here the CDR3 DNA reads TGTGCCAGCAGTGGGCGTTTGGGAGGTGGCTACACCTTC. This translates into CASSGRLGGGYTF.

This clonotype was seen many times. CDR3 nucleotides: TGTGCCAGCAGTCCAATTGGGCGGAGCTCCTACGAGCAGTACTTC. This gives the protein CASSPIGRSSYEQYF. V gene TRBV27 combines with J gene TRBJ2-7; D uncertain. With 5 bases removed from V and 0 bases from J, the gap between germline ends came to 14 bases. CDR1 is MNHEY, CDR2 SMNVEV, per germline (reference sequence). This CDR3 has 15 amino acids.

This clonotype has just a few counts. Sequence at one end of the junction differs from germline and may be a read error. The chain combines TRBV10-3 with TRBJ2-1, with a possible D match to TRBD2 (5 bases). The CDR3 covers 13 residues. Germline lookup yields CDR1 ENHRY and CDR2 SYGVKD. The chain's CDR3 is CAISESPGGPASF. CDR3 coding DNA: TGTGCCATCAGTGAGTCTCCCGGAGGCCCGGCGAGCTTC.

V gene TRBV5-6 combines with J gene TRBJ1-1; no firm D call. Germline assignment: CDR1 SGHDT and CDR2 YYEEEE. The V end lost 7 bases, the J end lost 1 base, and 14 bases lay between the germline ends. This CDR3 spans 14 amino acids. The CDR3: CASLGRRGNTEAFF. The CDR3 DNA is TGTGCCAGCCTGGGTAGGCGGGGGAACACTGAAGCTTTCTTT.

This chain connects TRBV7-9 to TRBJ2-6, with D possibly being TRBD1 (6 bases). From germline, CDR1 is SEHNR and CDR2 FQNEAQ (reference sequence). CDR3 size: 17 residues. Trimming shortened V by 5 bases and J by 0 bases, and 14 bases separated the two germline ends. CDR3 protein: CASSEQGRGSGANVLTF. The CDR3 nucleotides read TGTGCCAGCAGCGAACAGGGTCGGGGCTCTGGGGCCAACGTCCTGACTTTC.

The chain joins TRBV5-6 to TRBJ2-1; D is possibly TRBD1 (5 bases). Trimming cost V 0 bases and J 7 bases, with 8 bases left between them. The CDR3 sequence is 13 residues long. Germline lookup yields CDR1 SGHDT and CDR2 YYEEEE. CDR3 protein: CASSLGTKNEQFF. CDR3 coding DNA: TGTGCCAGCAGCTTGGGGACAAAAAATGAGCAGTTCTTC.